A selection of T cell receptor beta chains follows, all from one sample in a study of siplizumab effects on memory and regulatory T cells. Produced via immunoSEQ multiplex PCR; TCRdb's table is partial and in-frame only. Of tens of thousands of clones listed, approximately 97% are singletons. Sample: naive CD8+ T cells sorted from blood. The receptors shown here come from a human donor in good health. Both conserved end residues are part of each CDR3.

CDR3 length: 13; V gene: TRBV27; J gene: TRBJ1-5; CDR3 protein: CASSFGGNQPQHF
CDR3 length: 12; V gene: TRBV15; J gene: TRBJ1-4; CDR3 protein: CATSAGGAGLFF
CDR3 length: 15; V gene: TRBV27; J gene: TRBJ2-7; CDR3 protein: CASSPLTGGAWEQYF
CDR3 length: 17; V gene: TRBV7-2; J gene: TRBJ1-2; CDR3 protein: CASSLEAPGQGNYGYTF
CDR3 length: 12; V gene: TRBV30; J gene: TRBJ2-3; CDR3 protein: CACKGGPDTQYF
CDR3 length: 13; V gene: TRBV5-4; J gene: TRBJ1-2; CDR3 protein: CASGGWGAEGYTF
CDR3 length: 12; V gene: TRBV25-1; J gene: TRBJ1-5; CDR3 protein: CASSEGDQPQHF
CDR3 length: 15; V gene: TRBV19; J gene: TRBJ2-7; CDR3 protein: CASSMGLAGAYEQYF
CDR3 length: 15; V gene: TRBV7-9; J gene: TRBJ2-3; CDR3 protein: CASSSQLSRTDTQYF
CDR3 length: 14; V gene: TRBV13; J gene: TRBJ1-1; CDR3 protein: CASQRQLLNTEAFF
CDR3 length: 14; V gene: TRBV9; J gene: TRBJ1-1; CDR3 protein: CASSNRAGGTEAFF
CDR3 length: 15; V gene: TRBV5-8; J gene: TRBJ2-1; CDR3 protein: CASSLGQREGDEQFF
CDR3 length: 14; V gene: TRBV7-9; J gene: TRBJ1-3; CDR3 protein: CASSLAGAGNTIYF
CDR3 length: 16; V gene: TRBV4-3; J gene: TRBJ2-2; CDR3 protein: CASSQARQGGSGELFF
CDR3 length: 14; V gene: TRBV7-9; J gene: TRBJ2-7; CDR3 protein: CASLDQGAFHEQYF
CDR3 length: 16; V gene: TRBV4-1; J gene: TRBJ1-2; CDR3 protein: CASSQVLSGANYGYTF
CDR3 length: 13; V gene: TRBV12-5; J gene: TRBJ1-2; CDR3 protein: CASGLVIGSGYTF
CDR3 length: 11; V gene: TRBV2; J gene: TRBJ1-1; CDR3 protein: CARRTVTEAFF
CDR3 length: 14; V gene: TRBV9; J gene: TRBJ2-3; CDR3 protein: CASSVAGSTDTQYF
CDR3 length: 14; V gene: TRBV19; J gene: TRBJ2-1; CDR3 protein: CASSASGNYNEQFF
CDR3 length: 13; V gene: TRBV5-1; J gene: TRBJ1-1; CDR3 protein: CASSRGGDTEAFF
CDR3 length: 14; V gene: TRBV6-1; J gene: TRBJ2-5; CDR3 protein: CASSDGHNQETQYF
CDR3 length: 16; V gene: TRBV5-1; J gene: TRBJ2-1; CDR3 protein: CASRGEEGNEVNEQFF
CDR3 length: 15; V gene: TRBV19; J gene: TRBJ1-1; CDR3 protein: CASSTQTGFNTEAFF
CDR3 length: 15; V gene: TRBV5-6; J gene: TRBJ2-3; CDR3 protein: CASSLEGAPTDTQYF
CDR3 length: 15; V gene: TRBV28; J gene: TRBJ2-3; CDR3 protein: CASSQSGGGTDTQYF
CDR3 length: 17; V gene: TRBV9; J gene: TRBJ2-3; CDR3 protein: CASSVDWSGVSTDTQYF
CDR3 length: 13; V gene: TRBV4-2; J gene: TRBJ1-5; CDR3 protein: CASSQFLGQPQHF
CDR3 length: 11; V gene: TRBV27; J gene: TRBJ2-1; CDR3 protein: CASSPGNEQFF
CDR3 length: 13; V gene: TRBV29-1; J gene: TRBJ1-5; CDR3 protein: CSVGTGVGQPQHF
CDR3 length: 12; V gene: TRBV9; J gene: TRBJ2-3; CDR3 protein: CASSVGADTQYF
CDR3 length: 15; V gene: TRBV4-1; J gene: TRBJ2-1; CDR3 protein: CASSQDKVKYNEQFF
CDR3 length: 17; V gene: TRBV11-2; J gene: TRBJ2-1; CDR3 protein: CASSYLAGRTGYNEQFF
CDR3 length: 15; V gene: TRBV27; J gene: TRBJ2-7; CDR3 protein: CASSSTGGIMYEQYF
CDR3 length: 13; V gene: TRBV27; J gene: TRBJ2-1; CDR3 protein: CASSPREAVEQFF
CDR3 length: 13; V gene: TRBV10-3; J gene: TRBJ2-1; CDR3 protein: CAIALESYNEQFF
CDR3 length: 12; V gene: TRBV7-9; J gene: TRBJ1-2; CDR3 protein: CASTRGDYGYTF
CDR3 length: 16; V gene: TRBV19; J gene: TRBJ2-1; CDR3 protein: CASSIFPGPNYNEQFF
CDR3 length: 15; V gene: TRBV10-2; J gene: TRBJ2-7; CDR3 protein: CASSAGIGLIYEQYF
CDR3 length: 14; V gene: TRBV6-1; J gene: TRBJ1-2; CDR3 protein: CASSDFGAGHGYTF
CDR3 length: 11; V gene: TRBV29-1; J gene: TRBJ2-7; CDR3 protein: CSAGLNHEQYF
CDR3 length: 15; V gene: TRBV2; J gene: TRBJ2-3; CDR3 protein: CASRVAGRITDTQYF